These 24 T cell receptor beta chains share one sample of origin, sequenced in a study of shared T cell receptors in the human thymus. This table comes from immunoSEQ multiplex PCR, and its TCRdb copy is limited to in-frame clones, with some not included. The data contain more than 550,000 clones, over 75% of them singletons. This sample was shared with a second study, whose subject was human thymus T cells.

Sequences were obtained from thymocytes. The receptor set was obtained from a boy under three years old with a congenital heart defect.

V gene TRBV29-1 combines with J gene TRBJ2-1; D unclear. Trimming took 6 bases from V and 7 from J, leaving 13 bases between them. Germline loops: CDR1 SQVTM, CDR2 ANQGSEA. The CDR3 consists of 12 residues. CDR3 in amino acids: CSVGLRVNEQFF. CDR3 in DNA: TGCAGCGTAGGTTTACGGGTTAATGAGCAGTTCTTC.

This clone appeared once. The chain combines TRBV4-3 with TRBJ2-1; 8 positions agree with TRBD1. CDR3 length equals 16 residues. In germline, CDR1 is LGHNA, CDR2 YSLEER. V was pared by 6 bases and J by 10 bases, with 17 bases of the junction left unmatched. In nucleotides, the CDR3 is TGCGCCAGCAGTCCTGACAGGGGCTCGAAGATAGGGGAGCAGTTCTTC. Its protein is CASSPDRGSKIGEQFF.

The V call is TRBV28, the J call TRBJ2-1, with 7 positions matching TRBD2. Trimming at V came to 10 bases and at J to 0 bases, leaving 6 bases not matched to a gene. The CDR3 is 14 amino acids. Germline values: CDR1 MDHEN, CDR2 SYDVKM. CDR3 amino acids: CATLAESSYNEQFF. For the CDR3, the DNA is TGTGCCACCCTAGCGGAAAGCTCCTACAATGAGCAGTTCTTC.

This clone is a singleton in its sample. The chain joins TRBV5-1 to TRBJ2-4; 8 nucleotides match TRBD1. This CDR3 contains 21 residues. The V segment lost 2 bases and the J segment 0 bases; nucleotides outside the gene matches: 19. The germline V gene has CDR1 SGHRS and CDR2 YFSETQ. The CDR3 here is CASSFSIRGGQGDLAKNIQYF. The CDR3 region has the DNA TGCGCCAGCAGCTTCAGCATCCGTGGTGGACAGGGCGATTTAGCCAAAAACATTCAGTACTTC.

This clone was seen only a few times. The chain recombines TRBV4-3 with TRBJ2-7; 8 bases fit TRBD1. Germline lookup yields CDR1 LGHNA and CDR2 YSLEER. The CDR3 runs 14 residues. With 4 bases clipped from V and 2 bases from J, the junction kept 4 bases outside the gene matches. CDR3 sequence: CASSLGQGPYEQYF. In DNA form, the CDR3 reads TGCGCCAGCAGCCTAGGACAGGGCCCCTACGAGCAGTACTTC.

This rearrangement joins TRBV9 to TRBJ2-3; no clear D. The germline gives CDR1 SGDLS, CDR2 YYNGEE. CDR3 length equals 11 residues. The V end lost 2 bases, the J end lost 5 bases, and 3 bases lay between the germline ends. Here the CDR3 reads CASSVRDTQYF. DNA for the CDR3: TGTGCCAGCAGCGTCCGAGATACGCAGTATTTT. Variable domain in full (rest from reference TRBV9 and TRBJ2-3): DSGVTQTPKHLITATGQRVTLRCSPRSGDLSVYWYQQSLDQGLQFLIQYYNGEERAKGNILERFSAQQFPDLHSELNLSSLELGDSALYFCASSVRDTQYFGPGTRLTVL.

The chain joins TRBV4-1 to TRBJ2-5; D is unclear. TRBJ2-7 matches the DNA end more closely, so the J call is doubtful. Germline CDR1 and CDR2: MGHRA and YSYEKL. The CDR3 loop spans 16 amino acids. This CDR3 reads CASSQEDIPASYEQYF. The CDR3 DNA reads as TGCGCCAGCAGCCAAGAAGATATTCCCGCATCCTACGAGCAGTACTTC.

DNA of the CDR3: TGTGCCAGTAGCAAGTTGCATAAACTAGCGTGGAACTACGAGCAGTACTTC. It translates to CASSKLHKLAWNYEQYF. The V call is TRBV19, the J call TRBJ2-7, with 7 positions matching TRBD2. Germline trimming cut 6 bases from V and 3 bases from J; bases unmatched to any gene: 17. CDR3 length: 17 residues. The germline V gene encodes CDR1 LNHDA and CDR2 SQIVND (reference sequence). The whole variable domain, remainder taken from reference TRBV19 and TRBJ2-7, is DGGITQSPKYLFRKEGQNVTLSCEQNLNHDAMYWYRQDPGQGLRLIYYSQIVNDFQKGDIAEGYSVSREKKESFPLTVTSAQKNPTAFYLCASSKLHKLAWNYEQYFGPGTRLTVT.

The J gene is TRBJ1-5, the V gene TRBV4-1, with D possibly TRBD1 on 6 matching bases. V lost 0 bases and J lost 3, with 9 bases in between. The CDR3 loop spans 15 amino acids. Looked up from germline, CDR1 is MGHRA and CDR2 is YSYEKL. Here the CDR3 reads CASSQDGQPNQPQHF. The CDR3 DNA sequence: TGCGCCAGCAGCCAAGACGGACAGCCCAATCAGCCCCAGCATTTT.

The V call is TRBV28, the J call TRBJ1-4; D perhaps matches TRBD1 (5 bases). Germline CDR1 and CDR2: MDHEN and SYDVKM. Trimming took off 5 bases at V and 8 bases at J, with 15 bases between the two ends. The CDR3 is 14 amino acids. The CDR3 sequence is CASSVTEINEKLFF. The CDR3 coding sequence is TGTGCCAGCAGTGTGACAGAAATAAACGAAAAACTGTTTTTT.

This clone appeared a single time. V gene TRBV19 combines with J gene TRBJ2-7; 8 bases agree with TRBD2. CDR3 size: 17 residues. Germline V CDR1 and CDR2: LNHDA, SQIVND (reference sequence). The junction had 11 bases not matched to a gene; V was cut back by 1 base and J by 3 bases. The CDR3 sequence is CASSIGGTSGSSYEQYF. DNA of the CDR3: TGTGCCAGTAGTATAGGTGGGACGAGCGGGAGCAGCTACGAGCAGTACTTC.

This clone has only a few counts. The chain combines TRBV4-1 with TRBJ1-1; 7 positions match TRBD1. V gave up 1 base and J gave up 11 bases; unmatched junction bases: 7. This CDR3 contains 13 residues. Germline-derived CDR1 and CDR2 are MGHRA and YSYEKL. The CDR3, as DNA: TGCGCCAGCAGCCAAGGCGGACAGGATCCGGCTTTCTTT. Protein sequence: CASSQGGQDPAFF.

The chain has TRBV27 and TRBJ1-3; D gene unclear. Germline-derived CDR1 and CDR2 are MNHEY and SMNVEV (reference sequence). This CDR3 is 13 amino acids long. Trimming pared 8 bases from V and 0 bases from J, leaving 8 bases between. Here the CDR3 reads CASSSCSGNTIYF. Written as DNA, the CDR3 is TGTGCCAGCTCGTCGTGCTCTGGAAACACCATATATTTT.

This chain joins TRBV6-1 and TRBJ2-1, with TRBD2 matching over 8 bases. CDR1 MNHNS and CDR2 SASEGT come from the germline V gene. Trimming took 1 base from V and 9 from J; bases not matched to a gene: 11. The CDR3 spans 16 residues. CDR3 in amino acids: CASSEDPAGEASEQFF. CDR3 sequence (DNA): TGTGCCAGCAGTGAAGATCCAGCGGGGGAGGCAAGTGAGCAGTTCTTC.

This clone appeared a few times. The J gene is TRBJ2-5, the V gene TRBV6-1; maybe TRBD1 (5 bases). The CDR3 sequence is 12 residues long. Germline assignment: CDR1 MNHNS and CDR2 SASEGT. V lost 6 bases to trimming and J lost 5 bases, with 10 bases between them. The CDR3 loop is CASRGLMETQYF. The CDR3 DNA reads as TGTGCCAGCAGGGGGCTGATGGAGACCCAGTACTTC.

The rearrangement joins TRBV6-1 to TRBJ1-2; D possibly corresponds to TRBD1 (5 bases). CDR1 and CDR2 (germline): MNHNS, SASEGT. The germline V and J ends were trimmed by 7 bases and 3 bases, with 9 bases remaining between them. The CDR3 consists of 12 residues. DNA of the CDR3: TGTGCCAGCAAGGGGTCGGACTATGGCTACACCTTC. Amino acids: CASKGSDYGYTF.

The chain employs TRBV6-1 and TRBJ1-5, with D hard to call. The V gene's germline CDR1 is MNHNS and CDR2 SASEGT. V was shortened by 2 bases and J by 1 base, with 12 bases between the two germline ends. The CDR3 loop spans 16 amino acids. Here the CDR3 reads CASSELNHRSNQPQHF. CDR3 DNA sequence: TGTGCCAGCAGTGAACTGAACCACCGGAGCAATCAGCCCCAGCATTTT.

Remarks on this clone: The same CDR3 can be traced to other DNA sequences in this sample. The chain carries TRBV6-5 and TRBJ1-5; 9 bases agree with TRBD1. CDR3 size: 14 residues. CDR1 is MNHEY and CDR2 is SVGAGI in the germline V gene. Germline trimming cut 5 bases from V and 4 bases from J; bases unmatched to any gene: 3. CDR3 sequence (DNA): TGTGCCAGCAGTACGGGACAGGGAAATCAGCCCCAGCATTTT. Translating gives CASSTGQGNQPQHF.

This rearrangement joins TRBV28 to TRBJ1-2; the match to TRBD1 covers 8 bases. The CDR3 has 18 residues. V dropped 1 base and J dropped 2; count of bases not matched to a gene: 12. Germline loops: CDR1 MDHEN, CDR2 SYDVKM. CDR3 protein: CASSLLDREGVSNYGYTF. For the CDR3, the DNA is TGTGCCAGCAGTTTATTGGACAGGGAGGGGGTTAGCAACTATGGCTACACCTTC.

The chain joins TRBV7-6 to TRBJ2-3; TRBD2 aligns across 10 bases. The trim removed 5 bases at V and 0 bases at J, leaving 17 bases unmatched. This CDR3 is 20 amino acids long. CDR1 and CDR2 (germline): SGHVS, FNYEAQ. CDR3 in amino acids: CASSPWTSGGDRVSTDTQYF. CDR3 bases: TGTGCCAGCAGCCCGTGGACTAGCGGAGGGGACCGGGTGAGCACAGATACGCAGTATTTT.

The J gene is TRBJ2-2, the V gene TRBV11-2; D unclear. V was pared by 3 bases and J by 2 bases, with 13 bases between. Per the germline V gene, CDR1 is SGHAT and CDR2 is FQNNGV. The CDR3 contains 16 residues. CDR3 protein: CASSFRGATNTGELFF. The CDR3 coding sequence is TGTGCCAGCAGCTTTCGAGGAGCGACCAACACCGGGGAGCTGTTTTTT. Complete variable domain (other parts from reference TRBV11-2 and TRBJ2-2): EAGVAQSPRYKIIEKRQSVAFWCNPISGHATLYWYQQILGQGPKLLIQFQNNGVVDDSQLPKDRFSAERLKGVDSTLKIQPAKLEDSAVYLCASSFRGATNTGELFFGEGSRLTVL.

V and J are TRBV2 and TRBJ1-2; 7 nucleotides line up with TRBD1. After removal of 5 bases from V and 4 bases from J, the junction contained 10 bases not matched to a gene. Germline CDR1 is SNHLY and CDR2 is FYNNEI. The CDR3 sequence is 15 residues long. The CDR3 nucleotides read TGTGCCAGCAGTACCCCGGGACAGAGGTTCTATGGCTACACCTTC. This encodes CASSTPGQRFYGYTF.

The chain carries TRBV4-3 and TRBJ2-2; D possibly corresponds to TRBD1 (5 bases). This CDR3 has 12 amino acids. Germline CDR1 reads LGHNA; CDR2 reads YSLEER. V shed 5 bases and J shed 6 bases, with 7 bases lying between them. The CDR3 spells CASSYRSGELFF. In DNA, the CDR3 is TGCGCCAGCAGCTACAGGTCCGGGGAGCTGTTTTTT.

The V call is TRBV5-1, the J call TRBJ1-1; 12 bases are shared with TRBD1. The CDR3 is 16 amino acids. In germline, CDR1 is SGHRS, CDR2 YFSETQ. V gave up 2 bases and J gave up 6 bases; unmatched junction bases: 8. CDR3 in amino acids: CASSFSPGQGAAEAFF. In DNA, the CDR3 is TGCGCCAGCAGCTTCAGCCCGGGACAGGGGGCCGCTGAAGCTTTCTTT.